The 6 T cell receptor beta chains presented below share a single source sample, sequenced in a study of blood T cells in healthy people across ages. Then a second PCR, running roughly 7 to 11 cycles, was carried out with a sample-barcoded 5' primer and a J-beta primer mix. TCRdb re-called the 5' RACE reads with MiXCR, one entry per CDR3 protein. The repertoire holds hundreds of thousands of distinct CDR3 sequences, with approximately 50% as singletons. Sequences were obtained from blood. The origin of the receptors is an older woman in good health.

This clonotype was seen at least ten times. The J gene is TRBJ2-4, the V gene TRBV5-1; 10 positions match TRBD2. This CDR3 comprises 23 residues. Germline V gives CDR1 SGHRS, CDR2 YFSETQ. V shed 4 bases and J 0 bases; nucleotides not matched to a gene: 25. CDR3 coding DNA: TGCGCCAGCAGCCCCGGGACTAGCGCTTCTATGTCATTGTTTGGACTAGCCAAAAACATTCAGTACTTC. Translated: CASSPGTSASMSLFGLAKNIQYF. The full variable domain, with the rest looked up from reference TRBV5-1 and TRBJ2-4, is KAGVTQTPRYLIKTRGQQVTLSCSPISGHRSVSWYQQTPGQGLQFLFEYFSETQRNKGNFPGRFSGRQFSNSRSEMNVSTLELGDSALYLCASSPGTSASMSLFGLAKNIQYFGAGTRLSVL.

The rearrangement joins TRBV6-5 to TRBJ2-2, with D possibly matching TRBD1 (6 bases). Deletions cut 2 bases from V and 2 bases from J, with 18 bases between. This CDR3 region has 18 residues. Germline V gene sequence: CDR1 MNHEY, CDR2 SVGAGI. The CDR3 loop reads CASSYTQAYRDNTGELFF. For the CDR3, the DNA is TGTGCCAGCAGTTACACCCAGGCGTACAGGGATAACACCGGGGAGCTGTTTTTT.

This rearrangement joins TRBV25-1 to TRBJ2-5, with D perhaps being TRBD1 or TRBD2 (6 bases each). Germline V gene lookup returns CDR1 MGHDK and CDR2 SYGVNS. The CDR3 covers 17 residues. Trimming removed 1 base at V and 11 bases at J, with 26 bases between. The CDR3 loop is CASSESGPRGGGDEQYF. Here the CDR3 DNA reads TGTGCCAGCAGTGAATCCGGCCCCAGAGGGGGAGGAGATGAGCAGTACTTC.

The table lists this clonotype with many counts. The chain couples TRBV29-1 to TRBJ2-5; 11 bases fit TRBD2. The CDR3 extends over 13 amino acids. Trimming at V came to 7 bases and at J to 3 bases, leaving 4 bases not matched to a gene. Looked up from germline, CDR1 is SQVTM and CDR2 is ANQGSEA. The CDR3 sequence: CSATTSGEETQYF. The CDR3 DNA follows: TGCAGCGCCACGACTAGCGGGGAAGAGACCCAGTACTTC.

V is TRBV6-6 and J is TRBJ2-5, with D perhaps TRBD2 (6 bases). The end of the DNA is better explained by TRBJ2-7, so the J call may be wrong. This CDR3 comprises 15 residues. Germline CDR1 reads MNHNY; CDR2 reads SVGAGI (reference sequence). The CDR3 DNA sequence: TGTGCCAGCAGTTACCCGGGGGACCCGTGGTACGAGCAGTACTTC. Translation: CASSYPGDPWYEQYF.

This clonotype was seen once. Its ends do not fully match the called genes, so a read error is possible. The V call is TRBV10-3, the J call TRBJ2-1; TRBD2 aligns across 9 bases. The CDR3 is 17 residues long. Germline V gene data show CDR1 as ENHRY and CDR2 as SYGVKD. In DNA, the CDR3 is TGTGCCACCAGTGAACTAGCGGGTCCGAGCTCCTACAATGAGCAGTTCTTC. This gives the protein CATSELAGPSSYNEQFF.